A single sample is the source of the 22 T cell receptor beta chains below, sequenced in a study of blood T cells in healthy people across ages. Alongside a J-beta primer mix, a sample-barcoded 5' primer served in a second PCR lasting roughly 6 to 11 cycles. TCRdb used MiXCR to reprocess the 5' RACE reads, holding one entry per CDR3 protein. The data contain about 1,400,000 distinct CDR3 sequences, around 59% of them seen just once; the ten biggest clones take up about 6.7%. Sequencing was carried out using blood. Source of these receptors: a man between 18 and 29 years old in good health.

The J gene is TRBJ1-1, the V gene TRBV10-3; unclear D gene. Per the germline V gene, CDR1 is ENHRY and CDR2 is SYGVKD. The V and J ends lost 7 bases and 1 base respectively, with 13 bases between them. The CDR3 is 14 residues long. The CDR3 region is CAINTGGWNTEAFF. The CDR3, as DNA: TGTGCCATCAACACCGGAGGTTGGAACACTGAAGCTTTCTTT.

V usage is TRBV27 and J usage is TRBJ1-6, with TRBD1 matching 11 bases. CDR3 length: 17 amino acids. The ends lost 8 bases at V and 0 bases at J; junction bases unmatched: 6. Germline V gives CDR1 MNHEY, CDR2 SMNVEV (reference sequence). The CDR3 coding sequence is TGTGCCAGCTCCCCCGGGACAGGGGGCTCCTATAATTCACCCCTCCACTTT. It yields the protein CASSPGTGGSYNSPLHF.

The rearrangement joins TRBV2 to TRBJ2-1, with 8 positions matching TRBD2. With V trimmed by 8 bases and J by 4 bases, 7 bases remained unmatched. The CDR3 runs 14 residues. In germline, CDR1 is SNHLY, CDR2 FYNNEI. In DNA, the CDR3 is TGTGCCAGCCCCGGGGGGGGGTCATACAATGAGCAGTTCTTC. Translated, it gives CASPGGGSYNEQFF. Using reference TRBV2 and TRBJ2-1 for the parts outside the CDR3, the full variable domain is EPEVTQTPSHQVTQMGQEVILRCVPISNHLYFYWYRQILGQKVEFLVSFYNNEISEKSEIFDDQFSVERPDGSNFTLKIRSTKLEDSAMYFCASPGGGSYNEQFFGPGTRLTVL.

The chain links TRBV11-2 to TRBJ2-7, with D possibly TRBD2 on 6 matching bases. There are 15 residues in the CDR3. V gave up 3 bases and J gave up 2 bases, with 14 bases separating them. Per germline, CDR1 SGHAT and CDR2 FQNNGV. This chain's CDR3 is CASSLPFRGTYEQYF. In nucleotides, the CDR3 is TGTGCCAGCAGCTTGCCGTTCCGGGGGACCTACGAGCAGTACTTC.

V and J are TRBV18 and TRBJ2-7; D is unresolved. The CDR3 contains 15 residues. Germline values: CDR1 KGHSH, CDR2 LQKENI. Between the trimmed V and J ends, which lost 1 base and 3 bases, there was a span of 13 bases. The CDR3 is CASSPQIGPIYEQYF. Here the CDR3 DNA reads TGTGCCAGCTCACCACAGATCGGACCCATCTACGAGCAGTACTTC. Filled out from reference TRBV18 and TRBJ2-7, the complete variable domain reads NAGVMQNPRHLVRRRGQEARLRCSPMKGHSHVYWYRQLPEEGLKFMVYLQKENIIDESGMPKERFSAEFPKEGPSILRIQQVVRGDSAAYFCASSPQIGPIYEQYFGPGTRLTVT.

The chain joins TRBV2 to TRBJ2-1; D possibly uses TRBD1 or TRBD2 (5 bases each). The ends were cut back, 10 bases at V and 1 base at J, with 17 bases in the middle. This CDR3 spans 15 amino acids. Looked up from germline, CDR1 is SNHLY and CDR2 is FYNNEI. The CDR3 protein is CATTGADSSYNEQFF. The CDR3 nucleotides are TGTGCCACTACCGGGGCCGACTCTTCCTACAATGAGCAGTTCTTC.

The chain couples TRBV2 to TRBJ1-1; D may be TRBD1 (5 bases). Trimming left V 5 bases short and J 3 bases short, with 13 bases between. CDR1 SNHLY and CDR2 FYNNEI come from the germline V gene. This CDR3 contains 14 residues. The CDR3, as DNA: TGTGCCAGCAGTATCCAGGGTGGGTACACTGAAGCTTTCTTT. It yields the protein CASSIQGGYTEAFF.

The V call is TRBV4-3, the J call TRBJ2-3, with 7 bases that match TRBD2. Trimming took 4 bases from V and 6 from J; bases not matched to a gene: 10. The germline CDR1 and CDR2 sequences are LGHNA and YSLEER. There are 15 residues in the CDR3. The CDR3 DNA sequence: TGCGCCAGCAGCCCCTTAGGAGCGGGGACCGATACGCAGTATTTT. This codes for CASSPLGAGTDTQYF.

The V gene is TRBV10-1, the J gene TRBJ2-1; 9 positions agree with TRBD2. This CDR3 region has 13 residues. Germline V lookup: CDR1 WNHNN, CDR2 SYGVQD (reference sequence). The ends lost 3 bases at V and 15 bases at J; junction bases unmatched: 9. CDR3 nucleotides: TGCGCCAGCAGTGAAGGTGCGGGAGGGCCTAGGTTCTTC. Protein: CASSEGAGGPRFF.

The chain is built from TRBV2 and TRBJ2-7; unclear D gene. Per germline, CDR1 SNHLY and CDR2 FYNNEI. V was clipped by 8 bases and J by 1 base, with 15 bases between them. CDR3 length: 14 amino acids. CDR3 DNA: TGTGCCAGCGGGGATCCGGGCCTATCCTACGAGCAGTACTTC. Residues: CASGDPGLSYEQYF.

This sequence joins TRBV5-6 and TRBJ2-7; D possibly corresponds to TRBD1 (5 bases). V lost 6 bases and J 2 bases, leaving 21 bases between the germline ends. CDR3 length equals 16 residues. CDR1 and CDR2 (germline): SGHDT, YYEEEE. The CDR3 reads CASIPLGVAGPYEQYF. In DNA, the CDR3 is TGTGCCAGCATTCCCCTCGGTGTGGCAGGGCCCTACGAGCAGTACTTC.

This clonotype was observed a few times. Compared with germline, one end of the junction differs, possibly owing to a read error. This chain joins TRBV7-6 and TRBJ2-7; D remains ambiguous. CDR3 length: 15 amino acids. Germline CDR1 reads SGHVS; CDR2 reads FNYEAQ. CDR3 sequence reads: CASNLGESLSYEQYF. The DNA of the CDR3 is TGTGCCAGCAACTTAGGCGAATCCCTTTCCTACGAGCAGTACTTC.

The V gene is TRBV7-2, the J gene TRBJ2-5; weak D call: TRBD1 (6 bases). CDR1 and CDR2 (germline): SGHTA, FQGNSA. The CDR3 is made up of 15 amino acids. V lost 0 bases and J 0 bases, leaving 8 bases between the germline ends. DNA of the CDR3: TGTGCCAGCAGCTTAGCGGGACAAAACCAAGAGACCCAGTACTTC. Its translation: CASSLAGQNQETQYF.

This clonotype was seen a handful of times. The V call is TRBV4-1, the J call TRBJ2-7; 7 bases map to TRBD2. V dropped 6 bases and J dropped 1; count of bases not matched to a gene: 3. Germline CDR1 reads MGHRA; CDR2 reads YSYEKL. CDR3 size: 13 residues. The CDR3 reads CASSGTKSYEQYF. CDR3 DNA sequence: TGCGCCAGCAGTGGGACTAAGTCCTACGAGCAGTACTTC.

The chain has TRBV2 and TRBJ1-2, with D hard to call. CDR3 length equals 12 residues. Trimming shortened V by 1 base and J by 7 bases, and 7 bases separated the two germline ends. The germline gives CDR1 SNHLY, CDR2 FYNNEI. The CDR3 coding sequence is TGTGCCAGCAGTGAAGGGCCTTTTGGCTACACCTTC. Translating it yields CASSEGPFGYTF.

This clonotype turned up a few times. The chain carries TRBV4-2 and TRBJ2-3, with 11 positions matching TRBD2. After removal of 8 bases from V and 6 bases from J, the junction contained 13 bases not matched to a gene. The germline gives CDR1 LGHNA, CDR2 YNFKEQ. This CDR3 has 16 residues. The CDR3 DNA is TGTGCCAGCCGCAGTAGCGGGGGGGCGTTAGCCGATACGCAGTATTTT. Translating it yields CASRSSGGALADTQYF.

This rearrangement joins TRBV12-5 to TRBJ2-1; D not certain. Germline values: CDR1 LGHNT, CDR2 FRNRAP. V lost 0 bases and J lost 4, with 1 base in between. The CDR3 has 12 residues. The CDR3 DNA sequence: TGTGCTAGTGGTTTGGTATACAATGAGCAGTTCTTC. Translating it yields CASGLVYNEQFF.

This chain uses TRBV20-1 with TRBJ2-4; 12 bases line up with TRBD2. The end of the DNA fits TRBJ2-7 better, so the J call may be wrong. The CDR3 loop spans 14 amino acids. From germline, CDR1 is DFQATT and CDR2 SNEGSKA (reference sequence). CDR3 sequence reads: CSALRLAGEHEQYF. As DNA, the CDR3 is TGCAGTGCTCTCAGACTAGCGGGAGAACACGAGCAGTACTTC.

The gene calls are TRBV7-8 and TRBJ2-3; weak D call: TRBD1 (6 bases). Trimming pared 8 bases from V and 3 bases from J, leaving 15 bases between. The length of the CDR3 is 14 residues. Germline lookup yields CDR1 SGHVS and CDR2 FQNEAQ. This chain's CDR3 is CASLQGLGTDTQYF. DNA of the CDR3: TGTGCCAGCTTACAGGGTCTTGGAACAGATACGCAGTATTTT.

This clonotype is a singleton in its sample. V usage is TRBV3-1 and J usage is TRBJ1-6, with D unclear. CDR1 is LGHDT and CDR2 is YNNKEL in the germline V gene (reference sequence). V lost 4 bases and J lost 5, with 18 bases in between. The CDR3 is 17 amino acids. DNA for the CDR3: TGTGCCAGCAGCCCCAATTTCTACGCAGGAAATAATTCACCCCTCCACTTT. Its translation is CASSPNFYAGNNSPLHF.

This chain joins TRBV2 and TRBJ2-1; unclear D gene. Between the trimmed V and J ends, which lost 2 bases and 0 bases, there was a span of 11 bases. The CDR3 spans 16 residues. Germline V gene data show CDR1 as SNHLY and CDR2 as FYNNEI. The DNA for the CDR3 is TGTGCCAGCAGTGAATCCGGTGGCAGCTCCTACAATGAGCAGTTCTTC. Its translation is CASSESGGSSYNEQFF. Looking up the rest from reference TRBV2 and TRBJ2-1 gives the full variable domain: EPEVTQTPSHQVTQMGQEVILRCVPISNHLYFYWYRQILGQKVEFLVSFYNNEISEKSEIFDDQFSVERPDGSNFTLKIRSTKLEDSAMYFCASSESGGSSYNEQFFGPGTRLTVL.

Regarding this clonotype: One end of the junction fails to match germline, which may point to a read error. The chain joins TRBV14 to TRBJ1-3; D is uncertain. The germline V gene encodes CDR1 SGHDN and CDR2 FVKESK. The length of the CDR3 is 14 residues. The CDR3 region is CAGSQVTQANTIYF. In DNA, the CDR3 is TGTGCCGGCAGCCAAGTCACCCAGGCGAACACCATATATTTT.